This T cell receptor (beta chain) was obtained from a study of vaccination effects on CD4 cells after COVID-19. The table lists this clone with a count of one. Its matching antigen is unknown. This CDR3 is 13 amino acids long. Germline values: CDR1 ENHRY, CDR2 SYGVKD. The V end lost 4 bases, the J end lost 6 bases, and 9 bases lay between the germline ends. General study findings and limits: The study had few convalescent patients and no early post-infection timepoints.

Antigen-specific CD4+ T cells were first expanded with viral peptide pools by the ViraFEST assay and only then sequenced. Subsequent to a culture period of about ten days, CD4+ T cells were isolated. Everyone in the study got two shots of either the BNT162b2 or mRNA-1273 vaccine. TCRdb's copy holds only in-frame clones and misses some; the assay was immunoSEQ multiplex PCR. This table holds fewer than 90,000 clones, 60% to 85% found once. The source of this sequence is a human donor who received a COVID-19 vaccine. The chain uses TRBV10-3 and TRBJ1-4, with D uncertain. The sequenced sample was CD4+ T cells from PBMCs cultured with HCoV-OC43 spike peptides, obtained after COVID-19 vaccination. The subset denotes: HCoV-OC43 spike overlapping peptide pool stimulation. CDR3 sequence: CAISARADEKLFF. The CDR3 nucleotides read TGTGCCATCAGTGCTAGAGCGGATGAAAAACTGTTTTTT.